This is a list of T cell receptor beta chains from one sample in a study of memory CD4+ T cells and cytomegalovirus serostatus. Data came from immunoSEQ multiplex PCR; TCRdb stores just in-frame clones and leaves some out. The data contain 45,000 to 65,000 clones, more than 70% of them singletons. Sequencing input: memory CD4+ T cells from blood. These receptors all come from an adult in good health and CMV-seropositive. Both conserved end residues are part of each CDR3. D genes are given only for firm matches. Only part of the rows carry a size: once, few, many, or a class if the clone is expanded.

TRBV4-1,NA,NA,TRBJ1-5,CASSQEGAKNQPQHF,TGCGCCAGCAGCCAAGAGGGGGCGAAGAATCAGCCCCAGCATTTT
TRBV5-1,NA,TRBD2,TRBJ2-5,CASTNEPGLAGEGLYF,TGCGCCAGCACGAACGAGCCGGGACTAGCGGGAGAGGGCCTGTACTTC
TRBV4-3,once,NA,TRBJ1-4,CASSQDGTRTVGEKLFF,TGCGCCAGCAGCCAAGATGGAACCCGGACGGTTGGGGAAAAACTGTTTTTT
TRBV12-5,NA,TRBD1,TRBJ1-1,CASAWTGTLMNTEAFF,TGTGCTAGTGCTTGGACAGGGACACTCATGAACACTGAAGCTTTCTTT
TRBV5-1,few,NA,TRBJ2-3,CASSSAPATDTQYF,TGCGCCAGCAGCTCCGCACCGGCCACAGATACGCAGTATTTT
TRBV9,NA,NA,TRBJ1-1,CASSVHETLNTEAFF,TGTGCCAGCAGCGTTCATGAGACACTGAACACTGAAGCTTTCTTT
TRBV30,NA,NA,TRBJ2-2,CAWRRGYTGELFF,TGTGCCTGGAGGCGGGGATACACCGGGGAGCTGTTTTTT
TRBV2,NA,NA,TRBJ1-1,CASSDPLNTEAFF,TGTGCCAGCAGTGACCCGCTGAACACTGAAGCTTTCTTT
TRBV20-1,once,NA,TRBJ1-2,CSASGAGYTF,TGCAGTGCTAGCGGGGCTGGCTACACCTTC
TRBV7-8,NA,TRBD1,TRBJ2-7,CASTTDRGPYEQYF,TGTGCCAGCACCACAGACAGGGGGCCCTACGAGCAGTACTTC
TRBV2,NA,NA,TRBJ1-1,CASETQGNTEAFF,TGTGCCAGCGAAACCCAGGGGAACACTGAAGCTTTCTTT
TRBV7-3,NA,NA,TRBJ2-1,CASSLTTLDNEQFF,TGTGCCAGCAGCTTAACAACTTTGGACAATGAGCAGTTCTTC
TRBV28,NA,NA,TRBJ1-6,CASSRDRILITLHF,TGTGCCAGCTCTCGGGACCGAATCCTCATCACCCTCCACTTT
TRBV11-2,NA,NA,TRBJ2-3,CASNRNGRDTQYF,TGTGCCAGCAATAGGAACGGGCGAGATACGCAGTATTTT
TRBV25-1,NA,TRBD1,TRBJ1-6,CASSGSLRGRNSPLHF,TGTGCCAGCAGTGGATCCCTCAGGGGGCGGAATTCACCCCTCCACTTT
TRBV18,NA,NA,TRBJ1-4,CASSTGSTNEKLFF,TGTGCCAGCTCAACGGGGTCTACTAATGAAAAACTGTTTTTT
TRBV5-4,NA,NA,TRBJ2-7,CASSDDNYEQYF,TGTGCCAGCAGCGACGACAACTACGAGCAGTACTTC
TRBV27,once,TRBD2,TRBJ2-3,CASRRRLAGLTDTQYF,TGTGCCAGCAGGCGCAGACTAGCGGGCCTCACAGATACGCAGTATTTT
TRBV9,NA,NA,TRBJ1-4,CASSPWDGEKLFF,TGTGCCAGCAGCCCTTGGGACGGAGAAAAACTGTTTTTT